The 9 T cell receptor beta chains reported below all come from one sample, sequenced in a study of human T cells and chemical hapten exposure. A single record per CDR3 protein comes from TCRdb applying MiXCR to the RACE reads. This sample has about 180,000 distinct CDR3 sequences; around 30% occur once, and the top ten carry 2.9%. Regarding time point: pre-sensitization, week 0. Treatment in this sample: therapeutic diphenylcyclopropenone sensitization with weekly scalp DPC. The sequenced sample was whole blood, obtained in connection with sensitization to the hapten diphenylcyclopropenone (DPC). Receptors were obtained from a woman in her 30s with alopecia areata. Some clones in this sample may be carry-over from other donors' samples.

CDR3 region: CASSTDTNTEAFF. CDR3 DNA sequence: TGTGCCAGCAGCACGGACACGAACACTGAAGCTTTCTTT. This rearrangement joins TRBV9 to TRBJ1-1, with D maybe TRBD1 (5 bases). Looked up from germline, CDR1 is SGDLS and CDR2 is YYNGEE. The CDR3 runs 13 residues. V lost 4 bases to trimming and J lost 1 base, with 8 bases between them.

This chain uses TRBV3-1 with TRBJ2-7; D call uncertain. The V gene's germline CDR1 is LGHDT and CDR2 YNNKEL (reference sequence). The V end lost 0 bases, the J end lost 7 bases, and 7 bases lay between the germline ends. This CDR3 has 12 residues. CDR3 loop: CASSQEVGEQYF. The CDR3 DNA is TGTGCCAGCAGCCAAGAGGTGGGTGAGCAGTACTTC.

The V call is TRBV28, the J call TRBJ2-7; TRBD2 aligns across 12 bases. The CDR3 consists of 15 residues. Germline CDR1 is MDHEN and CDR2 is SYDVKM. Trimming at V came to 6 bases and at J to 2 bases, leaving 5 bases not matched to a gene. The CDR3 sequence: CASSKLAGGPYEQYF. The CDR3 DNA sequence: TGTGCCAGCAGCAAACTAGCGGGAGGACCCTACGAGCAGTACTTC. Complete variable domain (other parts from reference TRBV28 and TRBJ2-7): DVKVTQSSRYLVKRTGEKVFLECVQDMDHENMFWYRQDPGLGLRLIYFSYDVKMKEKGDIPEGYSVSREKKERFSLILESASTNQTSMYLCASSKLAGGPYEQYFGPGTRLTVT.

This clonotype was recorded a few times. The genes are TRBV2 and TRBJ2-3, with D hard to call. Germline lookup yields CDR1 SNHLY and CDR2 FYNNEI. The CDR3 spans 12 residues. Trimming stripped 9 bases from V and 3 bases from J, with 10 bases between. The CDR3 here is CARGTGTDTQYF. The DNA of the CDR3 is TGTGCCAGAGGAACTGGTACAGATACGCAGTATTTT.

This sequence joins TRBV4-2 and TRBJ1-2, with TRBD1 as a possible D gene (6 bases). This CDR3 contains 16 residues. The V end was cut by 0 bases, the J end by 4 bases, with 15 bases between. Germline assignment: CDR1 LGHNA and CDR2 YNFKEQ. The CDR3 spells CASSQEQGFSFYGYTF. The DNA of the CDR3 is TGTGCCAGCAGCCAAGAGCAGGGGTTTAGCTTCTATGGCTACACCTTC.

The V and J genes are TRBV13 and TRBJ2-1; 15 bases match TRBD2. The CDR3 runs to 16 residues. V lost 5 bases and J lost 12; bases outside the gene matches: 11. Germline lookup yields CDR1 PRHDT and CDR2 FYEKMQ (reference sequence). The CDR3 reads CASSLQGLAGGPGQFF. Written as DNA, the CDR3 is TGTGCCAGCAGCCTACAAGGACTAGCGGGAGGGCCTGGGCAGTTCTTC.

The chain uses TRBV28 and TRBJ2-7; the match to TRBD1 covers 8 bases. The J segment lost 3 bases and the V segment lost 8 bases, leaving 6 bases of the junction unmatched. This CDR3 has 13 amino acids. Germline CDR1 MDHEN, CDR2 SYDVKM. The CDR3 here is CASRTGLIYEQYF. The CDR3 DNA reads as TGTGCCAGCCGGACAGGGCTAATCTACGAGCAGTACTTC.

At least ten counts were recorded for this clonotype. This chain joins TRBV28 and TRBJ1-5; D might be TRBD1 (6 bases). Germline V lookup: CDR1 MDHEN, CDR2 SYDVKM. The CDR3 length is 14 residues. The V end was cut by 5 bases, the J end by 7 bases, with 15 bases between. The CDR3 region has the DNA TGTGCCAGCAGTCCAGGACAGTTGGGGCAGCCCCAGCATTTT. This codes for CASSPGQLGQPQHF.

A few counts support this clonotype. The V call is TRBV2, the J call TRBJ2-2, with no clear D. The ends were cut back, 2 bases at V and 9 bases at J, with 10 bases in the middle. CDR1 is SNHLY, CDR2 FYNNEI, per germline. This CDR3 spans 13 amino acids. The CDR3 region has the DNA TGTGCCAGCAGTGAAAGGTCTGCCAGGGAGCTGTTTTTT. This sequence encodes CASSERSARELFF.